The clone carrying this TCR beta chain came up once. Its antigen remains unknown. The CDR3 extends over 12 amino acids. Germline V gene lookup returns CDR1 MDHEN and CDR2 SYDVKM. V lost 7 bases and J 7 bases, leaving 8 bases between the germline ends. This entry comes from a study of T cell responses to AZD1222 COVID-19 vaccine. Study conclusions and caveats: At baseline, just 6 or 7 AZD1222 recipients tested seropositive. Donors skewed white British and female; clonal diversity was possibly underestimated.

TCRdb keeps only in-frame clones here, not all; method: immunoSEQ multiplex PCR. The data show some 97,000 clones, with around nine tenths seen just once and roughly 1.8% held by the top ten. Sequences were derived from peripheral blood, sampled on day 0 of AZD1222 vaccination. The chain joins TRBV28 to TRBJ1-6; no reliable D call. The TCR sequence derives from an adult in good health. CDR3: CASKNRNSPLHF. CDR3 nucleotides: TGTGCCAGCAAAAATAGGAATTCACCCCTCCACTTT.